This T cell receptor beta chain appears in the sequencing data of a study of T cells in Graves' hyperthyroidism and ophthalmopathy. This clonotype was counted ten times or more. Progressors' blood was drawn at hyperthyroidism diagnosis, before ophthalmopathy symptoms. The CDR3 extends over 13 amino acids. V was clipped by 3 bases and J by 4 bases, with 9 bases between them. RNA transcripts were the template for amplifying TCR beta CDR3 regions. The TCR CDR3 first-round RT-PCR relied on the HTBI primer set. TCRdb reprocessed the multiplex PCR reads with MiXCR, giving one entry per CDR3 protein. The repertoire holds about 360,000 distinct CDR3 sequences, with approximately 15% as singletons.

This clonotype was obtained from a man aged 25-40 years with Graves' hyperthyroidism that later progressed to Graves' ophthalmopathy. The chain uses TRBV12-3 or TRBV12-4 and TRBJ2-5; tentatively, D is TRBD1 (6 bases). The sample was blood. CDR3 residues: CASSLGARETQYF. The CDR3 region has the DNA TGTGCCAGCAGTTTGGGGGCGCGAGAGACCCAGTACTTC.